The 13 T cell receptor beta chains listed next were all sequenced from one sample in a study of blood T cell repertoires in COVID-19. Profiling relied on immunoSEQ multiplex PCR, and the TCRdb table lists in-frame clones only, not all of them. Counted here are about 140,000 clones, approximately 90% occurring once; the ten biggest clones make up 9.5% to 12%. The specimen sequenced was peripheral blood. Source of these receptors: a woman older than 75 with acute or convalescent COVID-19.

This chain joins TRBV5-6 and TRBJ2-6; TRBD1 aligns across 11 bases. Trimming cost V 0 bases and J 2 bases; bases outside gene matches: 7. The CDR3 extends over 19 amino acids. Germline V gene lookup returns CDR1 SGHDT and CDR2 YYEEEE. CDR3 region: CASSLGFRDRGTGANVLTF. The CDR3 bases are TGTGCCAGCAGCTTGGGCTTCCGGGACAGGGGGACTGGGGCCAACGTCCTGACTTTC.

DNA of the CDR3: TGTGCCAGCAGCTTAGATCGGGGACTGACCCTGAACACTGAAGCTTTCTTT. This sequence encodes CASSLDRGLTLNTEAFF. This chain uses TRBV7-9 with TRBJ1-1; maybe TRBD1 (5 bases). CDR3 length: 17 residues. V was cut by 1 base and J by 0 bases, with 15 bases left in between. Germline V gene data show CDR1 as SEHNR and CDR2 as FQNEAQ (reference sequence).

The chain uses TRBV9 and TRBJ2-3; 7 bases are shared with TRBD1. This CDR3 has 15 amino acids. Germline V gives CDR1 SGDLS, CDR2 YYNGEE. After removal of 0 bases from V and 5 bases from J, the junction contained 6 bases not matched to a gene. DNA for the CDR3: TGTGCCAGCAGCGTAGCTAAGGGGGCTTTAGATACGCAGTATTTT. This codes for CASSVAKGALDTQYF.

Remarks on this clone: The junction departs from germline at one end; a sequencing error may be responsible. Here the CDR3 reads CSSSGVNEQFF. CDR3 nucleotides: TGCAGTTCTAGCGGGGTGAATGAGCAGTTCTTC. V usage is TRBV20-1 and J usage is TRBJ2-1; 9 bases are a match to TRBD2. The CDR3 covers 11 residues. The germline gives CDR1 DFQATT, CDR2 SNEGSKA (reference sequence).

The chain carries TRBV27 and TRBJ1-2; 7 positions agree with TRBD1. The V and J ends lost 10 bases and 3 bases, in that order; junction bases with no gene match: 11. Germline V gene lookup returns CDR1 MNHEY and CDR2 SMNVEV (reference sequence). The CDR3 loop spans 14 amino acids. The CDR3 bases are TGTGCCACCGGGGAGACAGGGCTCCACTATGGCTACACCTTC. Translated, it gives CATGETGLHYGYTF.

The chain recombines TRBV5-1 with TRBJ2-3; D uncertain. The CDR3 length is 15 residues. V dropped 0 bases and J dropped 6 bases, with 14 bases sitting between them. Germline CDR1 SGHRS, CDR2 YFSETQ. The CDR3 nucleotides read TGCGCCAGCAGCTTGGGCTTCGGGTCTTCGGATACGCAGTATTTT. Protein: CASSLGFGSSDTQYF.

The chain employs TRBV14 and TRBJ2-3, with TRBD1 as a possible D gene (5 bases). Trimming cost V 3 bases and J 3 bases, with 13 bases left between them. This CDR3 has 15 residues. CDR1 is SGHDN and CDR2 is FVKESK in the germline V gene. The CDR3 region is CASSQVGARTDTQYF. In DNA, the CDR3 is TGTGCCAGCAGCCAGGTAGGGGCAAGGACAGATACGCAGTATTTT.

The gene calls are TRBV3-1 (or the pseudogene TRBV3-2) and TRBJ2-2, with D possibly matching TRBD1 (6 bases). Germline CDR1 is LGHDT and CDR2 is YNNKEL (reference sequence). The CDR3 is 17 residues long. The V end was cut by 5 bases, the J end by 3 bases, with 19 bases between. The CDR3, as DNA: TGTGCCAGCAGCTCCCCCCGGAGCAGGGGAGACACCGGGGAGCTGTTTTTT. Amino acid sequence: CASSSPRSRGDTGELFF.

This clone was counted once. This chain links TRBV19 with TRBJ1-1, with a tentative D call TRBD1 (5 bases). This CDR3 comprises 14 residues. Per germline, CDR1 LNHDA and CDR2 SQIVND (reference sequence). V lost 5 bases and J lost 4, with 14 bases in between. CDR3 DNA: TGTGCCAGTAGTCATAGGCAGGGAGGCACTGAAGCTTTCTTT. The encoded protein is CASSHRQGGTEAFF.

The rearrangement joins TRBV7-6 to TRBJ2-3; possibly TRBD2 for D (6 bases). The germline V and J ends were trimmed by 2 bases and 1 base, with 10 bases remaining between them. The germline V gene encodes CDR1 SGHVS and CDR2 FNYEAQ. CDR3 length equals 15 residues. In DNA form, the CDR3 reads TGTGCCAGCAGCTTAATCGGGGGAGGCACAGATACGCAGTATTTT. Its translation is CASSLIGGGTDTQYF.

The rearrangement links TRBV18 to TRBJ1-6; 9 bases map to TRBD1. The V segment lost 3 bases and the J segment 0 bases; nucleotides outside the gene matches: 15. Looked up from germline, CDR1 is KGHSH and CDR2 is LQKENI. This CDR3 contains 21 residues. Here the CDR3 DNA reads TGTGCCAGCTCACCTAACATTGGACAGGGGCGTCATATCTCCTATAATTCACCCCTCCACTTT. It encodes CASSPNIGQGRHISYNSPLHF. The full variable domain, its missing parts supplied by reference TRBV18 and TRBJ1-6, is NAGVMQNPRHLVRRRGQEARLRCSPMKGHSHVYWYRQLPEEGLKFMVYLQKENIIDESGMPKERFSAEFPKEGPSILRIQQVVRGDSAAYFCASSPNIGQGRHISYNSPLHFGNGTRLTVT.

The rearrangement joins TRBV5-4 to TRBJ1-2; the D is unclear. Trimming removed 4 bases from V and 3 bases from J, with 16 bases in between. CDR1 SGHNT and CDR2 YYREEE come from the germline V gene (reference sequence). The CDR3 runs to 15 residues. The CDR3 region has the DNA TGTGCCAGCAGCCTTAGCGTCGGCATCTACTATGGCTACACCTTC. Translation: CASSLSVGIYYGYTF.

The chain carries TRBV5-1 and TRBJ1-1, with 8 bases fitting TRBD1. V lost 1 base and J lost 3; bases outside the gene matches: 5. The germline V gene encodes CDR1 SGHRS and CDR2 YFSETQ. CDR3 size: 15 residues. CDR3 residues: CASSLTGGTYTEAFF. CDR3 coding DNA: TGCGCCAGCAGCTTGACAGGGGGTACTTACACTGAAGCTTTCTTT.